These 14 T cell receptor beta chains share one sample of origin, sequenced in a study of cytomegalovirus exposure and HLA in healthy donors. Both 60 Vbeta primers and 13 Jbeta primers went into the PCR. TCRdb's table, derived via immunoSEQ multiplex PCR, lists solely in-frame clones and lacks some. Of under 200,000 clones listed, about 62% are singletons. Sequenced sample: PBMCs. Every receptor here comes from a man aged 35 to 55 in good health and CMV-seronegative.

This clone was detected a few times. The chain uses TRBV30 and TRBJ2-4; D ambiguous. V was trimmed by 0 bases and J by 11 bases, leaving 14 bases between them. This CDR3 region has 13 residues. Germline lookup yields CDR1 GTSNPN and CDR2 SVGIG (reference sequence). CDR3 loop: CAWSVEWAALQYF. CDR3 nucleotides: TGTGCCTGGAGTGTAGAATGGGCCGCACTTCAGTACTTC.

This clone was seen only a few times. The chain is built from TRBV19 and TRBJ2-5; perhaps TRBD2 as D (6 bases). This CDR3 is 14 amino acids long. The ends were cut back, 9 bases at V and 5 bases at J, with 19 bases in the middle. Germline V CDR1 and CDR2: LNHDA, SQIVND (reference sequence). As DNA, the CDR3 is TGTGCCAGCCAGGCGAGGGGTGCGGGGGAGACCCAGTACTTC. Its protein is CASQARGAGETQYF.

This chain connects TRBV11-3 to TRBJ2-2; D perhaps matches TRBD1 (6 bases). V lost 0 bases and J 6 bases, leaving 8 bases between the germline ends. The CDR3 runs 14 residues. Germline V gives CDR1 SGHNT, CDR2 YENEEA. The CDR3 loop is CASSLESGAGELFF. The CDR3 region has the DNA TGTGCCAGCAGCTTAGAGTCAGGGGCCGGGGAGCTGTTTTTT. Complete variable domain (other parts from reference TRBV11-3 and TRBJ2-2): EAGVVQSPRYKIIEKKQPVAFWCNPISGHNTLYWYLQNLGQGPELLIRYENEEAVDDSQLPKDRFSAERLKGVDSTLKIQPAELGDSAVYLCASSLESGAGELFFGEGSRLTVL.

V and J are TRBV7-3 and TRBJ2-2; D unclear. V dropped 5 bases and J dropped 6 bases, with 10 bases sitting between them. CDR1 and CDR2 (germline): SGHTA, FQGTGA. This CDR3 contains 13 residues. Written as DNA, the CDR3 is TGTGCCAGCAGCCCGCAGGTCCCCGGGGAGCTGTTTTTT. It specifies CASSPQVPGELFF. The variable domain in full, completed from reference TRBV7-3 and TRBJ2-2, reads GAGVSQTPSNKVTEKGKYVELRCDPISGHTALYWYRQSLGQGPEFLIYFQGTGAADDSGLPNDRFFAVRPEGSVSTLKIQRTERGDSAVYLCASSPQVPGELFFGEGSRLTVL.

J is TRBJ2-5 and V is TRBV19; D possibly corresponds to TRBD1 (6 bases). V lost 6 bases and J lost 0, with 8 bases in between. From germline, CDR1 is LNHDA and CDR2 SQIVND (reference sequence). The CDR3 is 13 residues long. The CDR3 region has the DNA TGTGCCAGTAGACGACAGGACCAAGAGACCCAGTACTTC. Amino acids: CASRRQDQETQYF.

The V and J genes are TRBV4-1 and TRBJ2-3; TRBD1 aligns across 8 bases. Germline CDR1 reads MGHRA; CDR2 reads YSYEKL. V shed 5 bases, J shed 2 bases, and the junction held 6 bases outside the gene matches. The CDR3 runs to 15 residues. CDR3 DNA sequence: TGCGCCAGCAGCTCAGGGACAGGCCCCACAGATACGCAGTATTTT. Residues: CASSSGTGPTDTQYF.

This chain connects TRBV7-2 to TRBJ2-5; D gene ambiguous. Trimming left V 4 bases short and J 4 bases short, with 7 bases between. Per germline, CDR1 SGHTA and CDR2 FQGNSA. The CDR3 has 12 amino acids. The CDR3 sequence: CASSYQRETQYF. CDR3 coding DNA: TGTGCCAGCAGCTACCAGCGAGAGACCCAGTACTTC.

The chain links TRBV6-6 to TRBJ2-1, with a tentative D call TRBD2 (6 bases). The CDR3 contains 15 residues. The germline V and J ends were trimmed by 7 bases and 2 bases, with 15 bases remaining between them. Per the germline V gene, CDR1 is MNHNY and CDR2 is SVGAGI (reference sequence). CDR3 residues: CASNVAGGTYNEQFF. The CDR3 nucleotides are TGTGCCAGCAACGTCGCCGGGGGTACCTACAATGAGCAGTTCTTC.

This clone turned up a few times. This chain links TRBV29-1 with TRBJ2-1; 11 positions agree with TRBD2. Trimming removed 7 bases from V and 4 bases from J; junction bases left unmatched: 24. CDR1 is SQVTM and CDR2 is ANQGSEA in the germline V gene. The CDR3 runs to 20 residues. CDR3 region: CSASGRTIGTSGPSYNEQFF. DNA for the CDR3: TGCAGCGCATCCGGGAGAACGATAGGGACTAGCGGTCCGAGTTACAATGAGCAGTTCTTC.

This CDR3 is CASSVGGGSGANVLTF. CDR3 sequence (DNA): TGTGCCAGTAGTGTGGGCGGAGGGTCTGGGGCCAACGTCCTGACTTTC. V is TRBV19 and J is TRBJ2-6; tentative D call: TRBD2 (6 bases). Germline CDR1 reads LNHDA; CDR2 reads SQIVND (reference sequence). V lost 5 bases and J lost 1, with 12 bases in between. This CDR3 is built from 16 residues. The full variable domain, rest sourced from reference TRBV19 and TRBJ2-6, is DGGITQSPKYLFRKEGQNVTLSCEQNLNHDAMYWYRQDPGQGLRLIYYSQIVNDFQKGDIAEGYSVSREKKESFPLTVTSAQKNPTAFYLCASSVGGGSGANVLTFGAGSRLTVL.

The sample holds one count of this clone. The chain employs TRBV19 and TRBJ2-1, with TRBD2 matching 7 bases. Germline lookup yields CDR1 LNHDA and CDR2 SQIVND (reference sequence). The CDR3 extends over 15 amino acids. V gave up 4 bases and J gave up 4 bases; unmatched junction bases: 7. DNA for the CDR3: TGTGCCAGTAGTAAGCCAGCGGGGCCGTACAATGAGCAGTTCTTC. Translation gives CASSKPAGPYNEQFF.

This chain uses TRBV2 with TRBJ1-1; D might be TRBD1 (6 bases). From germline, CDR1 is SNHLY and CDR2 FYNNEI. This CDR3 contains 14 residues. Trimming shortened V by 4 bases and J by 0 bases, and 9 bases separated the two germline ends. CDR3 nucleotide sequence: TGTGCCAGCAGTGTACAGGGTATGAACACTGAAGCTTTCTTT. Amino acids: CASSVQGMNTEAFF.

The chain combines TRBV5-1 with TRBJ2-7; D is ambiguous. This CDR3 spans 11 amino acids. Germline V gene sequence: CDR1 SGHRS, CDR2 YFSETQ. V shed 0 bases and J shed 6 bases, with 4 bases lying between them. The CDR3 nucleotides read TGCGCCAGCAGCTTGGACAGCGAGCAGTACTTC. Its protein is CASSLDSEQYF.

The chain uses TRBV7-2 and TRBJ1-5; TRBD1 is a possible D gene (6 bases). Germline lookup yields CDR1 SGHTA and CDR2 FQGNSA. CDR3 length equals 15 residues. V lost 4 bases, J lost 5 bases, and 15 bases lay in between. CDR3 nucleotides: TGTGCCAGCAGCTCCTCGATCAGGGGCCATCAGCCCCAGCATTTT. It codes for CASSSSIRGHQPQHF.